The 32 T cell receptor beta chains presented below share a single source sample, sequenced in a study of blood T cell repertoires in COVID-19. TCRdb's copy holds only in-frame clones and misses some; the assay was immunoSEQ multiplex PCR. The sample has about 140,000 clones; around 87% are singletons. The sample was peripheral blood. The receptors stem from a man aged 45-60 years who had recovered from COVID-19.

The chain uses TRBV5-4 and TRBJ1-4; D is undetermined. Germline CDR1 reads SGHNT; CDR2 reads YYREEE (reference sequence). Trimming cost V 7 bases and J 0 bases, with 7 bases left between them. This CDR3 is built from 13 residues. CDR3 coding DNA: TGTGCCAGCCGCTCAGCAACTAATGAAAAACTGTTTTTT. This encodes CASRSATNEKLFF.

This sequence joins TRBV30 and TRBJ1-2, with D possibly matching TRBD1 (5 bases). This CDR3 contains 12 residues. Germline V gene sequence: CDR1 GTSNPN, CDR2 SVGIG (reference sequence). V shed 1 base and J shed 5 bases, with 8 bases lying between them. The CDR3 bases are TGTGCCTGGAGTGAGGGGAGGTATGGCTACACCTTC. Its protein is CAWSEGRYGYTF.

For the CDR3, the DNA is TGTGCCAGCCGGGGGGACACCCATAACTATGGCTACACCTTC. Protein: CASRGDTHNYGYTF. The J gene is TRBJ1-2, the V gene TRBV2, with D perhaps matching TRBD1 (6 bases). The CDR3 totals 14 residues. The V end lost 8 bases, the J end lost 1 base, and 14 bases lay between the germline ends. Germline V lookup: CDR1 SNHLY, CDR2 FYNNEI.

This clone appeared once. The rearrangement joins TRBV4-3 to TRBJ1-1, with 9 bases identical to TRBD1. The CDR3 consists of 15 residues. With 2 bases clipped from V and 5 bases from J, the junction kept 6 bases outside the gene matches. Germline-derived CDR1 and CDR2 are LGHNA and YSLEER. CDR3 region: CASSQPQGAYTEAFF. The CDR3 bases are TGCGCCAGCAGCCAACCACAGGGGGCCTATACTGAAGCTTTCTTT.

This clone was counted between two and nine times. This chain connects TRBV18 to TRBJ2-7; a possible D gene is TRBD2 (6 bases). The CDR3 totals 12 residues. Germline V CDR1 and CDR2: KGHSH, LQKENI. Trimming removed 6 bases at V and 6 bases at J, with 12 bases between. This chain's CDR3 is CASSPNGGEQYF. The CDR3 DNA reads TGTGCCAGCTCTCCTAACGGGGGCGAGCAGTACTTC.

The chain combines TRBV18 with TRBJ2-3; 8 nucleotides align to TRBD1. V lost 2 bases, J lost 3 bases, and 13 bases stayed unmatched. Germline assignment: CDR1 KGHSH and CDR2 LQKENI. The CDR3 has 18 residues. CDR3 DNA sequence: TGTGCCAGCTCACCAGTTTTAGGGGGACAGGAGTTTACAGATACGCAGTATTTT. Its translation: CASSPVLGGQEFTDTQYF.

CDR3 sequence (DNA): TGTGCCAGCAGCCAACGGGACAGGAACACTGAAGCTTTCTTT. Its protein is CASSQRDRNTEAFF. V is TRBV3-1 (or the pseudogene TRBV3-2) and J is TRBJ1-1, with TRBD1 matching over 7 bases. Trimming cost V 2 bases and J 1 base; bases outside gene matches: 1. CDR3 size: 14 residues. The germline V gene encodes CDR1 LGHDT and CDR2 YNNKEL (reference sequence).

The chain links TRBV7-2 to TRBJ1-2, with D possibly matching TRBD1 (6 bases). The V gene's germline CDR1 is SGHTA and CDR2 FQGNSA. V dropped 1 base and J dropped 8 bases, with 17 bases sitting between them. CDR3 length: 15 amino acids. The CDR3 sequence: CASSLGDTAVGGYTF. The CDR3 nucleotides are TGTGCCAGCAGCTTAGGGGACACAGCCGTGGGGGGCTACACCTTC. Full variable domain (remainder filled in from reference TRBV7-2 and TRBJ1-2): GAGVSQSPSNKVTEKGKDVELRCDPISGHTALYWYRQSLGQGLEFLIYFQGNSAPDKSGLPSDRFSAERTGGSVSTLTIQRTQQEDSAVYLCASSLGDTAVGGYTFGSGTRLTVV.

J is TRBJ1-4 and V is TRBV2; 7 positions agree with TRBD1. Germline V gives CDR1 SNHLY, CDR2 FYNNEI. The trim removed 3 bases at V and 3 bases at J, leaving 10 bases unmatched. The CDR3 covers 17 residues. CDR3 region: CASSDSGGALPNEKLFF. DNA for the CDR3: TGTGCCAGCAGTGACTCAGGGGGTGCCTTGCCTAATGAAAAACTGTTTTTT.

The chain combines TRBV7-3 with TRBJ1-2; 9 bases align to TRBD1. In germline, CDR1 is SGHTA, CDR2 FQGTGA. V was clipped by 5 bases and J by 2 bases; unmatched bases: 3. The CDR3 spans 14 residues. In DNA form, the CDR3 reads TGTGCCAGCAGCCCCGGACAGGGGAACTATGGCTACACCTTC. Its protein is CASSPGQGNYGYTF. The whole variable domain, filled in from reference TRBV7-3 and TRBJ1-2, reads GAGVSQTPSNKVTEKGKYVELRCDPISGHTALYWYRQSLGQGPEFLIYFQGTGAADDSGLPNDRFFAVRPEGSVSTLKIQRTERGDSAVYLCASSPGQGNYGYTFGSGTRLTVV.

The chain has TRBV25-1 and TRBJ2-5; 8 nucleotides line up with TRBD1. Trimming cost V 7 bases and J 5 bases; bases outside gene matches: 9. CDR1 and CDR2 (germline): MGHDK, SYGVNS. The CDR3 covers 14 residues. The CDR3 spells CASTNRGIGETQYF. The CDR3 DNA reads as TGTGCCAGCACCAACAGGGGGATCGGGGAGACCCAGTACTTC.

V is TRBV6-1 and J is TRBJ1-2, with a tentative D call TRBD1 (6 bases). Trimming removed 2 bases at V and 0 bases at J, with 10 bases between. The length of the CDR3 is 15 residues. From germline, CDR1 is MNHNS and CDR2 SASEGT. The CDR3 DNA is TGTGCCAGCAGTGAAAGGACAGACACTAACTATGGCTACACCTTC. This gives the protein CASSERTDTNYGYTF.

The V gene is TRBV4-1, the J gene TRBJ1-4; weak D call: TRBD1 (6 bases). The V gene lost 4 bases and the J gene lost 0 bases, with 9 bases spanning the gap. The germline V gene encodes CDR1 MGHRA and CDR2 YSYEKL. This CDR3 contains 15 residues. DNA for the CDR3: TGCGCCAGCAGCCGGACAGTTGCAACTAATGAAAAACTGTTTTTT. This translates into CASSRTVATNEKLFF.

This chain links TRBV7-8 with TRBJ2-2; the D gene is possibly TRBD1 (7 bases). The germline V and J ends were trimmed by 1 base and 5 bases, with 11 bases remaining between them. The CDR3 totals 15 residues. Germline V gene lookup returns CDR1 SGHVS and CDR2 FQNEAQ. The CDR3 reads CASSLETGTTGELFF. The CDR3, as DNA: TGTGCCAGCAGCTTAGAGACAGGGACTACCGGGGAGCTGTTTTTT. Combining the CDR3 with reference TRBV7-8 and TRBJ2-2 gives the whole variable domain GAGVSQSPRYKVAKRGQDVALRCDPISGHVSLFWYQQALGQGPEFLTYFQNEAQLDKSGLPSDRFFAERPEGSVSTLKIQRTQQEDSAVYLCASSLETGTTGELFFGEGSRLTVL.

The chain employs TRBV27 and TRBJ2-1; D is possibly TRBD2 (6 bases). Trimming left V 0 bases short and J 7 bases short, with 13 bases between. The CDR3 has 15 residues. Germline V gene sequence: CDR1 MNHEY, CDR2 SMNVEV (reference sequence). Here the CDR3 reads CASSLSATSINEQFF. The DNA of the CDR3 is TGTGCCAGCAGTTTATCGGCTACTAGCATAAATGAGCAGTTCTTC.

This chain joins TRBV11-3 and TRBJ2-3; 11 bases agree with TRBD1. CDR1 and CDR2 from the germline V gene are SGHNT and YENEEA. Trimming took 1 base from V and 3 from J; bases not matched to a gene: 6. This CDR3 has 17 residues. The CDR3 loop reads CASSLVSGTGGTDTQYF. In nucleotides, the CDR3 is TGTGCCAGCAGCTTAGTTTCTGGGACAGGGGGGACAGATACGCAGTATTTT.

The CDR3 here is CASSSQEGLTRPQYF. The DNA for the CDR3 is TGTGCCAGCAGCTCCCAGGAGGGACTGACCCGGCCCCAGTACTTC. This chain joins TRBV7-6 and TRBJ2-5; possibly TRBD2 for D (6 bases). CDR1 and CDR2 (germline): SGHVS, FNYEAQ. V lost 4 bases to trimming and J lost 9 bases, with 21 bases between them. There are 15 residues in the CDR3. The variable domain in full, completed from reference TRBV7-6 and TRBJ2-5, reads GAGVSQSPRYKVTKRGQDVALRCDPISGHVSLYWYRQALGQGPEFLTYFNYEAQQDKSGLPNDRFSAERPEGSISTLTIQRTEQRDSAMYRCASSSQEGLTRPQYFGPGTRLLVL.

V gene TRBV5-6 combines with J gene TRBJ2-1; 11 bases match TRBD2. This CDR3 spans 13 amino acids. J lost 6 bases, V lost 5 bases, and 1 base had no gene match. Germline V CDR1 and CDR2: SGHDT, YYEEEE. The CDR3 DNA is TGTGCCAGCAGTACTAGCGGGGGCAATGAGCAGTTCTTC. This translates into CASSTSGGNEQFF.

V gene TRBV19 combines with J gene TRBJ1-5; TRBD1 matches 11 bases. Germline CDR1 is LNHDA and CDR2 is SQIVND (reference sequence). The V gene end was trimmed by 6 bases and the J gene end by 3 bases; junction bases not matched to a gene: 4. The length of the CDR3 is 15 residues. CDR3 sequence reads: CASRRDRGINQPQHF. The CDR3 nucleotides are TGTGCCAGTAGGCGGGACAGGGGGATCAATCAGCCCCAGCATTTT.

V is TRBV6-5 and J is TRBJ2-2, with 9 bases fitting TRBD1. Germline V gives CDR1 MNHEY, CDR2 SVGAGI. Losses at the gene ends were 2 bases for V and 7 bases for J; bases not matched to a gene: 8. This CDR3 contains 16 residues. CDR3 coding DNA: TGTGCCAGCAGTTACACGCGGACAGGGGAGGTCGGGGAGCTGTTTTTT. Translating gives CASSYTRTGEVGELFF.

In this sample, this clone turned up a few times. The chain joins TRBV2 to TRBJ2-2; TRBD2 aligns across 10 bases. This CDR3 contains 21 residues. Germline loops: CDR1 SNHLY, CDR2 FYNNEI. The ends lost 0 bases at V and 4 bases at J; junction bases unmatched: 17. CDR3 protein: CASSEARPQRGGGGGTGELFF. The CDR3, as DNA: TGTGCCAGCAGTGAAGCGCGTCCCCAGCGGGGGGGAGGAGGGGGCACCGGGGAGCTGTTTTTT.

The DNA of the CDR3 is TGTGCCATCAGTAGGGACTTTAGAAACACCATATATTTT. It codes for CAISRDFRNTIYF. V usage is TRBV10-3 and J usage is TRBJ1-3, with D perhaps TRBD1 (5 bases). The CDR3 has 13 residues. V gave up 5 bases and J gave up 5 bases, with 10 bases separating them. Germline V gives CDR1 ENHRY, CDR2 SYGVKD.

The chain has TRBV19 and TRBJ1-4; D possibly corresponds to TRBD1 (5 bases). The length of the CDR3 is 15 residues. Germline CDR1 is LNHDA and CDR2 is SQIVND (reference sequence). Trimming removed 6 bases at V and 6 bases at J, with 17 bases between. CDR3 bases: TGTGCCAGTAGGTCGGTACGGACACTTTATGAAAAACTGTTTTTT. It specifies CASRSVRTLYEKLFF.

The chain recombines TRBV18 with TRBJ2-7, with D possibly TRBD1 on 6 matching bases. Looked up from germline, CDR1 is KGHSH and CDR2 is LQKENI. V lost 4 bases and J lost 2, with 15 bases in between. The CDR3 loop spans 15 amino acids. The CDR3 sequence is CASSQGQGKTYEQYF. The CDR3 DNA follows: TGTGCCAGCTCACAGGGACAAGGAAAAACCTACGAGCAGTACTTC.

This clone was seen a few times. The chain recombines TRBV10-3 with TRBJ1-2, with TRBD1 matching 8 bases. The length of the CDR3 is 13 residues. Germline V gene data show CDR1 as ENHRY and CDR2 as SYGVKD. Losses at the gene ends were 6 bases for V and 6 bases for J; bases not matched to a gene: 6. The CDR3 coding sequence is TGTGCCATCAGCGGACAGGGAAGTGATGGCTACACCTTC. Its translation is CAISGQGSDGYTF.

V gene TRBV7-9 combines with J gene TRBJ1-1; the match to TRBD1 covers 8 bases. Losses at the gene ends were 5 bases for V and 0 bases for J; bases not matched to a gene: 2. The V gene's germline CDR1 is SEHNR and CDR2 FQNEAQ (reference sequence). The CDR3 has 14 amino acids. CDR3: CASSGQGLNTEAFF. CDR3 nucleotides: TGTGCCAGCAGCGGACAGGGACTGAACACTGAAGCTTTCTTT.

About this clone: Within the sample, other DNA sequences also encode this same CDR3. The J gene is TRBJ2-5, the V gene TRBV4-3; TRBD1 is a possible D gene (6 bases). Germline CDR1 LGHNA, CDR2 YSLEER. This CDR3 is 14 amino acids long. The V and J ends lost 0 bases and 3 bases respectively, with 8 bases between them. CDR3 region: CASSQDTGKETQYF. The CDR3 DNA follows: TGCGCCAGCAGCCAAGATACAGGGAAAGAGACCCAGTACTTC.

The V and J genes are TRBV4-1 and TRBJ2-1; the D gene is possibly TRBD2 (6 bases). The CDR3 is made up of 17 amino acids. Trimming pared 2 bases from V and 5 bases from J, leaving 19 bases between. Germline CDR1 reads MGHRA; CDR2 reads YSYEKL. The CDR3 region is CASSQSGRGEFNNEQFF. The CDR3 nucleotides read TGCGCCAGCAGCCAATCGGGGCGGGGAGAGTTCAACAATGAGCAGTTCTTC.

The genes are TRBV5-1 and TRBJ1-5; perhaps TRBD1 as D (6 bases). The germline CDR1 and CDR2 sequences are SGHRS and YFSETQ. CDR3 length: 15 residues. V lost 5 bases, J lost 0 bases, and 12 bases lay in between. The DNA for the CDR3 is TGCGCCAGCAGTTTTGCGGGGGCTAGCAATCAGCCCCAGCATTTT. Protein: CASSFAGASNQPQHF.

The J gene is TRBJ2-1, the V gene TRBV30, with D possibly TRBD2 on 7 matching bases. V gave up 0 bases and J gave up 4 bases, with 19 bases separating them. Germline lookup yields CDR1 GTSNPN and CDR2 SVGIG (reference sequence). The CDR3 totals 17 residues. The CDR3 DNA follows: TGTGCCTGGAGTGTACGCAGGGGAGGGAGGGGTTACAATGAGCAGTTCTTC. Amino acid sequence: CAWSVRRGGRGYNEQFF.

This clone has a single count. The V and J genes are TRBV19 and TRBJ1-1; 7 bases are a match to TRBD1. The germline V gene has CDR1 LNHDA and CDR2 SQIVND (reference sequence). Trimming removed 1 base from V and 4 bases from J; junction bases left unmatched: 0. There are 13 residues in the CDR3. The CDR3 DNA reads as TGTGCCAGTAGTATAGGACAGGGCACTGAAGCTTTCTTT. Translation gives CASSIGQGTEAFF.

V is TRBV7-9 and J is TRBJ1-1; D not resolved. Trimming stripped 0 bases from V and 2 bases from J, with 4 bases between. This CDR3 has 13 amino acids. Germline CDR1 SEHNR, CDR2 FQNEAQ (reference sequence). The CDR3 loop reads CASSLAANTEAFF. In DNA, the CDR3 is TGTGCCAGCAGCTTAGCAGCTAACACTGAAGCTTTCTTT.